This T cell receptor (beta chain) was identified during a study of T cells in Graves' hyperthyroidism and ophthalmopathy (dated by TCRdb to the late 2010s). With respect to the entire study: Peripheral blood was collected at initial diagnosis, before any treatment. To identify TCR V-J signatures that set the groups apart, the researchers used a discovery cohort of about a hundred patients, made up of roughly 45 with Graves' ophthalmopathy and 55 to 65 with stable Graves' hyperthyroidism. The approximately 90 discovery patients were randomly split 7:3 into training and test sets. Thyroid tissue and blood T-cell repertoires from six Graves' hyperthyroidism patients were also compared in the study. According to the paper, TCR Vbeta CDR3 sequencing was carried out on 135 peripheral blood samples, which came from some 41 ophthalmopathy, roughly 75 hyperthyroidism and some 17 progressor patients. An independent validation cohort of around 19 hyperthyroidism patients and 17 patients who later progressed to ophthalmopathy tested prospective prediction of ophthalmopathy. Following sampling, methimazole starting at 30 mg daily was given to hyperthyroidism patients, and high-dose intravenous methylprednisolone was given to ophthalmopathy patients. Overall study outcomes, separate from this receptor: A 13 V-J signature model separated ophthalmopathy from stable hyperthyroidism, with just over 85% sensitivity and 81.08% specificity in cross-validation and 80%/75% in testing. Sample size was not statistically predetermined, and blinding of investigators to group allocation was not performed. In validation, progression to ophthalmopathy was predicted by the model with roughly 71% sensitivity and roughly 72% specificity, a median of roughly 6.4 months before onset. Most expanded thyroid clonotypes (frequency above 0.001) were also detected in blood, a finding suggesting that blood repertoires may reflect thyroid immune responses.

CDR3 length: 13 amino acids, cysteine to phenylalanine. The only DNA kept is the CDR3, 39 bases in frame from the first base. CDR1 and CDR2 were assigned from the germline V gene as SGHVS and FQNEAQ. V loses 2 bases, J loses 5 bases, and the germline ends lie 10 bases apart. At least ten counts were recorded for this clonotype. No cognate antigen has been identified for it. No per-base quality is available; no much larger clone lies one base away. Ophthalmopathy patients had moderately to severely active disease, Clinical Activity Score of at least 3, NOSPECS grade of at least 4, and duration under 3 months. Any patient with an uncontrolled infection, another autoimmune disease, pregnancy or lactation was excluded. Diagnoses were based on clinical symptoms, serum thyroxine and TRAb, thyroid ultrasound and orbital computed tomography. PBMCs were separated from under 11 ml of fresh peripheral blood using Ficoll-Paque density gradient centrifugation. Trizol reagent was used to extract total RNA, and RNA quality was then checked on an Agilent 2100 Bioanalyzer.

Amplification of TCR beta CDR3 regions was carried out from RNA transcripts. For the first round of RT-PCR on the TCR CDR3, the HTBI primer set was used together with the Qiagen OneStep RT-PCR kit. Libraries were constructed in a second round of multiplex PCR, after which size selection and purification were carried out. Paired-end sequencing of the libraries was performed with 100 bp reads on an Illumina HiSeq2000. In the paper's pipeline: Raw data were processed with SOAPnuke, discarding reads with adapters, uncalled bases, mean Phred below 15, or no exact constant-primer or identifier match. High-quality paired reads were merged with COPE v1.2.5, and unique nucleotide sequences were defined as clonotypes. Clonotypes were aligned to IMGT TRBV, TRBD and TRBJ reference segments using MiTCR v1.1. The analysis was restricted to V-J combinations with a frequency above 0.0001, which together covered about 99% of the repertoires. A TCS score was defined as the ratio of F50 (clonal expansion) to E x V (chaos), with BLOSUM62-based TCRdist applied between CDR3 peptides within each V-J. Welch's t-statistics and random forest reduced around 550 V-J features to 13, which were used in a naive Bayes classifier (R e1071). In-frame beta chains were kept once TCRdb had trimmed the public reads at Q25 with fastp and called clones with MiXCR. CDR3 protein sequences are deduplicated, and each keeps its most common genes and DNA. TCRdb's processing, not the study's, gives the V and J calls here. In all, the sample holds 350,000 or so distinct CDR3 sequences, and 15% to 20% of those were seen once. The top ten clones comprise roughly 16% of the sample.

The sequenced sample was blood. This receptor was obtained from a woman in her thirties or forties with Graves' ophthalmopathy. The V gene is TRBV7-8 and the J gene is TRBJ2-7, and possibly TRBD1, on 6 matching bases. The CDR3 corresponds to CASSLSRGNEQYF. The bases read TGTGCCAGCAGCTTAAGCAGGGGTAACGAGCAGTACTTC.